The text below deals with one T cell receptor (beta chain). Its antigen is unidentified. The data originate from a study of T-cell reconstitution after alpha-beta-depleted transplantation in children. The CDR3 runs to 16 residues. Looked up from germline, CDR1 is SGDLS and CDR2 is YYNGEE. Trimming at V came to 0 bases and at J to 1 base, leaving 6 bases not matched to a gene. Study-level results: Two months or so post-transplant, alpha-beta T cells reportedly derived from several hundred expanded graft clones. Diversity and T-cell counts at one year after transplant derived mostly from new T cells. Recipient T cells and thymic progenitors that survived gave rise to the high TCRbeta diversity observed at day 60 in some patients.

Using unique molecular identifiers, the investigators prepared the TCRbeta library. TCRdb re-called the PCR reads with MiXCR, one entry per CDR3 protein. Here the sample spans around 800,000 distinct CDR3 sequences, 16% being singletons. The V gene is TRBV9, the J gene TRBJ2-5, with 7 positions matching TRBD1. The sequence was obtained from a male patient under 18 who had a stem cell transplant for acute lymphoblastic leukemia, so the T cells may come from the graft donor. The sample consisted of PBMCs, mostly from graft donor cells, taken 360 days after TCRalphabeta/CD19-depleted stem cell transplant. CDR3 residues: CASSVASQGVQETQYF. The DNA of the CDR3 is TGTGCCAGCAGCGTAGCTTCCCAGGGGGTCCAAGAGACCCAGTACTTC.